A selection of T cell receptor beta chains follows, all from one sample in a study of blood T cell repertoires in COVID-19. The data were produced by immunoSEQ multiplex PCR, yet TCRdb's version contains in-frame clones alone and is incomplete. The table has 250,000 to 300,000 clones, 75% to 90% seen once. Material for sequencing was peripheral blood. Every receptor here comes from a man aged 45 to 65 with acute or convalescent COVID-19. Both conserved end residues are part of each CDR3. A D gene is named only where the DNA matches it firmly. Only some rows state a clone size, as once, few, many or a class for expanded clones.

abundance: once
v_gene: TRBV11-2
d_gene: TRBD1
j_gene: TRBJ2-7
CDR3aa: CASSLVGTGGYEQYF
CDR3nt: TGTGCCAGCAGCTTAGTAGGGACAGGGGGCTACGAGCAGTACTTC

abundance: .
v_gene: TRBV11-2
d_gene: .
j_gene: TRBJ2-3
CDR3aa: CASSAFQDTQYF
CDR3nt: TGTGCCAGCAGCGCTTTTCAGGATACGCAGTATTTT

abundance: .
v_gene: TRBV29-1
d_gene: TRBD1
j_gene: TRBJ1-6
CDR3aa: CSVSGGYNSPLHF
CDR3nt: TGCAGCGTTTCAGGGGGTTACAATTCACCCCTCCACTTT

abundance: .
v_gene: TRBV5-6
d_gene: TRBD1
j_gene: TRBJ2-2
CDR3aa: CASSLQGAGELFF
CDR3nt: TGTGCCAGCAGCTTGCAGGGGGCCGGGGAGCTGTTTTTT

abundance: .
v_gene: TRBV19
d_gene: TRBD1
j_gene: TRBJ1-1
CDR3aa: CASSSWTGLNTEAFF
CDR3nt: TGTGCCAGTAGTTCATGGACAGGGCTGAACACTGAAGCTTTCTTT

abundance: .
v_gene: TRBV14
d_gene: TRBD1
j_gene: TRBJ1-1
CDR3aa: CASSQQKQGATEAFF
CDR3nt: TGTGCCAGCAGCCAACAGAAACAGGGGGCAACTGAAGCTTTCTTT

abundance: .
v_gene: TRBV2
d_gene: .
j_gene: TRBJ2-7
CDR3aa: CASLGRPEQYF
CDR3nt: TGTGCCAGCTTGGGGCGGCCCGAGCAGTACTTC

abundance: .
v_gene: TRBV18
d_gene: .
j_gene: TRBJ2-2
CDR3aa: CASSPGAHTGELFF
CDR3nt: TGTGCCAGCTCACCAGGGGCTCACACCGGGGAGCTGTTTTTT

abundance: .
v_gene: TRBV5-1
d_gene: .
j_gene: TRBJ1-3
CDR3aa: CASAPGSGNTIYF
CDR3nt: TGCGCCAGCGCTCCGGGTTCTGGAAACACCATATATTTT

abundance: .
v_gene: TRBV7-6
d_gene: .
j_gene: TRBJ2-2
CDR3aa: CASKDKAGQGDTGELFF
CDR3nt: TGTGCCAGCAAGGACAAAGCTGGGCAGGGCGACACCGGGGAGCTGTTTTTT

abundance: .
v_gene: TRBV9
d_gene: .
j_gene: TRBJ1-1
CDR3aa: CASSVATTGNTEAFF
CDR3nt: TGTGCCAGCAGCGTAGCTACGACAGGGAACACTGAAGCTTTCTTT

abundance: .
v_gene: TRBV6-4
d_gene: TRBD2
j_gene: TRBJ2-3
CDR3aa: CASSDTSESTDTQYF
CDR3nt: TGTGCCAGCAGTGACACTAGCGAAAGCACAGATACGCAGTATTTT

abundance: .
v_gene: TRBV6-5
d_gene: .
j_gene: TRBJ2-7
CDR3aa: CASSPQGFRNEQYF
CDR3nt: TGTGCCAGCAGTCCCCAGGGATTTAGGAACGAGCAGTACTTC

abundance: .
v_gene: TRBV3-1/TRBV3-2
d_gene: .
j_gene: TRBJ2-5
CDR3aa: CASSILERETQYF
CDR3nt: TGTGCCAGCAGTATCCTCGAGAGGGAGACCCAGTACTTC

abundance: .
v_gene: TRBV21-1
d_gene: .
j_gene: TRBJ2-2
CDR3aa: CASSSSGTPNTGELFF
CDR3nt: TGTGCCAGCAGTAGCTCCGGGACTCCGAACACCGGGGAGCTGTTTTTT

abundance: .
v_gene: TRBV11-3
d_gene: TRBD1
j_gene: TRBJ2-5
CDR3aa: CASSLDWTGGLETQYF
CDR3nt: TGTGCCAGCAGCTTAGACTGGACAGGGGGCTTAGAGACCCAGTACTTC

abundance: .
v_gene: TRBV9
d_gene: .
j_gene: TRBJ1-1
CDR3aa: CASSPQSVNTEAFF
CDR3nt: TGTGCCAGCAGCCCCCAAAGCGTGAACACTGAAGCTTTCTTT

abundance: .
v_gene: TRBV7-7
d_gene: TRBD1
j_gene: TRBJ2-1
CDR3aa: CASSPRQGSEQFF
CDR3nt: TGTGCTAGCAGCCCCCGACAGGGTAGTGAGCAGTTCTTC

abundance: .
v_gene: TRBV6-5
d_gene: .
j_gene: TRBJ1-1
CDR3aa: CASSAGEPMNTEAFF
CDR3nt: TGTGCCAGCAGCGCAGGGGAACCCATGAACACTGAAGCTTTCTTT

abundance: .
v_gene: TRBV3-1/TRBV3-2
d_gene: .
j_gene: TRBJ2-2
CDR3aa: CASSRGQNTGELFF
CDR3nt: TGTGCCAGCAGCCGCGGACAGAACACCGGGGAGCTGTTTTTT

abundance: .
v_gene: TRBV9
d_gene: TRBD1
j_gene: TRBJ1-2
CDR3aa: CASSVAPGGYGYTF
CDR3nt: TGTGCCAGCAGCGTAGCTCCAGGGGGCTATGGCTACACCTTC

abundance: .
v_gene: TRBV7-3
d_gene: .
j_gene: TRBJ2-3
CDR3aa: CASSAGWGSTDTQYF
CDR3nt: TGTGCCAGCAGCGCGGGGTGGGGTAGCACAGATACGCAGTATTTT

abundance: .
v_gene: TRBV24-1
d_gene: TRBD1
j_gene: TRBJ2-7
CDR3aa: CATSDSGTGEYEQYF
CDR3nt: TGTGCCACCAGTGATTCCGGGACAGGGGAGTACGAGCAGTACTTC

abundance: .
v_gene: TRBV3-1/TRBV3-2
d_gene: TRBD2
j_gene: TRBJ2-2
CDR3aa: CASSQEGRARGTSSVGELFF
CDR3nt: TGTGCCAGCAGCCAAGAGGGCAGGGCCCGGGGGACTAGCTCCGTCGGGGAGCTGTTTTTT

abundance: .
v_gene: TRBV18
d_gene: TRBD2
j_gene: TRBJ2-2
CDR3aa: CASSDIAGMNTGELFF
CDR3nt: TGTGCCAGCTCAGACATAGCGGGGATGAACACCGGGGAGCTGTTTTTT

abundance: .
v_gene: TRBV7-9
d_gene: .
j_gene: TRBJ1-1
CDR3aa: CASSYVGRNTEAFF
CDR3nt: TGTGCCAGCAGCTACGTCGGTCGGAACACTGAAGCTTTCTTT

abundance: once
v_gene: TRBV19
d_gene: .
j_gene: TRBJ2-3
CDR3aa: CASSIAGASRDTQYF
CDR3nt: TGTGCCAGTAGTATCGCGGGGGCCTCTAGAGATACGCAGTATTTT

abundance: .
v_gene: TRBV9
d_gene: .
j_gene: TRBJ2-5
CDR3aa: CASSSRGYQETQYF
CDR3nt: TGTGCCAGCAGCTCTCGGGGATACCAAGAGACCCAGTACTTC

abundance: .
v_gene: TRBV5-1
d_gene: .
j_gene: TRBJ2-2
CDR3aa: CASSWGPTGNTGELFF
CDR3nt: TGCGCCAGCAGCTGGGGACCGACAGGGAACACCGGGGAGCTGTTTTTT

abundance: .
v_gene: TRBV7-9
d_gene: .
j_gene: TRBJ1-5
CDR3aa: CASSSNAERGQPQHF
CDR3nt: TGTGCCAGCAGCTCCAACGCCGAGCGGGGTCAGCCCCAGCATTTT

abundance: .
v_gene: TRBV5-4
d_gene: TRBD2
j_gene: TRBJ2-3
CDR3aa: CASSEGLAGPTDTQYF
CDR3nt: TGTGCCAGCAGCGAGGGACTAGCGGGGCCCACAGATACGCAGTATTTT

abundance: once
v_gene: TRBV18
d_gene: TRBD2
j_gene: TRBJ2-4
CDR3aa: CASSPTSAVAKNIQYF
CDR3nt: TGTGCCAGCTCACCTACTAGCGCAGTAGCCAAAAACATTCAGTACTTC

abundance: .
v_gene: TRBV19
d_gene: TRBD1
j_gene: TRBJ1-1
CDR3aa: CASGTGGPMNTEAFF
CDR3nt: TGTGCCAGCGGGACAGGGGGCCCCATGAACACTGAAGCTTTCTTT

abundance: .
v_gene: TRBV7-9
d_gene: .
j_gene: TRBJ2-7
CDR3aa: CASSLGGGSSYEQYF
CDR3nt: TGTGCCAGCAGCTTAGGCGGAGGGAGCTCCTACGAGCAGTACTTC

abundance: .
v_gene: TRBV9
d_gene: .
j_gene: TRBJ1-1
CDR3aa: CASSVGSGREAFF
CDR3nt: TGTGCCAGCAGCGTAGGCTCAGGCCGTGAAGCTTTCTTT

abundance: .
v_gene: TRBV6-4
d_gene: .
j_gene: TRBJ1-3
CDR3aa: CASSDRGSSGNTIYF
CDR3nt: TGTGCCAGCAGTGATAGGGGTTCCTCTGGAAACACCATATATTTT

abundance: few
v_gene: TRBV19
d_gene: .
j_gene: TRBJ2-7
CDR3aa: CASSIMVGHQQYF
CDR3nt: TGTGCCAGTAGTATAATGGTGGGACACCAGCAGTACTTC

abundance: .
v_gene: TRBV28
d_gene: .
j_gene: TRBJ2-2
CDR3aa: CASSRPRLQDTGELFF
CDR3nt: TGTGCCAGCAGCCGACCACGGCTTCAGGACACCGGGGAGCTGTTTTTT

abundance: .
v_gene: TRBV5-1
d_gene: .
j_gene: TRBJ2-2
CDR3aa: CASSLAQTGELFF
CDR3nt: TGCGCCAGCAGCTTGGCCCAAACCGGGGAGCTGTTTTTT

abundance: once
v_gene: TRBV30
d_gene: .
j_gene: TRBJ2-1
CDR3aa: CAWSPTYNEQFF
CDR3nt: TGTGCCTGGAGTCCTACTTACAATGAGCAGTTCTTC

abundance: .
v_gene: TRBV2
d_gene: TRBD1
j_gene: TRBJ1-4
CDR3aa: CASRGTGTGSNEKLFF
CDR3nt: TGTGCCAGCAGGGGGACAGGGACCGGATCTAATGAAAAACTGTTTTTT

abundance: .
v_gene: TRBV19
d_gene: .
j_gene: TRBJ1-2
CDR3aa: CASTSSGGFPSDGYTF
CDR3nt: TGTGCCAGTACCTCCTCTGGAGGGTTTCCCTCCGATGGCTACACCTTC

abundance: .
v_gene: TRBV2
d_gene: TRBD1
j_gene: TRBJ2-7
CDR3aa: CASGGTGGGYEQYF
CDR3nt: TGTGCCAGCGGAGGGACAGGGGGTGGCTACGAGCAGTACTTC

abundance: .
v_gene: TRBV7-8
d_gene: .
j_gene: TRBJ1-1
CDR3aa: CASSPRVPREAFF
CDR3nt: TGTGCCAGCAGTCCACGGGTCCCCCGTGAAGCTTTCTTT

abundance: .
v_gene: TRBV18
d_gene: .
j_gene: TRBJ1-5
CDR3aa: CASSREGDQPQHF
CDR3nt: TGTGCCAGCTCCCGGGAGGGGGATCAGCCCCAGCATTTT

abundance: .
v_gene: TRBV4-2
d_gene: .
j_gene: TRBJ1-4
CDR3aa: CASSLGTAEYEKLFF
CDR3nt: TGTGCCAGCAGTTTGGGCACAGCTGAGTATGAAAAACTGTTTTTT

abundance: .
v_gene: TRBV30
d_gene: TRBD1
j_gene: TRBJ1-6
CDR3aa: CAWSPRDRGWSPLHF
CDR3nt: TGTGCCTGGAGTCCGAGGGACAGGGGTTGGTCACCCCTCCACTTT

abundance: once
v_gene: TRBV7-9
d_gene: .
j_gene: TRBJ1-1
CDR3aa: CASIGVSGGDAFF
CDR3nt: TGTGCCAGCATAGGCGTAAGTGGAGGGGACGCTTTCTTT

abundance: .
v_gene: TRBV3-1/TRBV3-2
d_gene: TRBD1
j_gene: TRBJ2-1
CDR3aa: CASSQDVRTGWQNEQFF
CDR3nt: TGTGCCAGCAGCCAAGATGTTAGGACAGGGTGGCAGAATGAGCAGTTCTTC

abundance: .
v_gene: TRBV6-4
d_gene: TRBD1
j_gene: TRBJ1-2
CDR3aa: CASPGTGYYGYTF
CDR3nt: TGTGCCAGCCCCGGGACAGGGTACTATGGCTACACCTTC

abundance: .
v_gene: TRBV5-1
d_gene: TRBD1
j_gene: TRBJ2-5
CDR3aa: CASSFRTGGSETQYF
CDR3nt: TGCGCCAGCAGCTTCCGGACAGGGGGGTCAGAGACCCAGTACTTC

abundance: .
v_gene: TRBV10-3
d_gene: TRBD1
j_gene: TRBJ2-2
CDR3aa: CAITGQGGTGELFF
CDR3nt: TGTGCCATCACCGGACAGGGGGGGACCGGGGAGCTGTTTTTT

abundance: .
v_gene: TRBV19
d_gene: .
j_gene: TRBJ1-1
CDR3aa: CAISSGVGTEAFF
CDR3nt: TGTGCCATTAGTTCGGGGGTCGGGACTGAAGCTTTCTTT

abundance: .
v_gene: TRBV3-1/TRBV3-2
d_gene: .
j_gene: TRBJ1-1
CDR3aa: CASSPLLGGGAEAFF
CDR3nt: TGTGCCAGCAGCCCACTCCTTGGAGGTGGGGCTGAAGCTTTCTTT

abundance: once
v_gene: TRBV19
d_gene: .
j_gene: TRBJ1-2
CDR3aa: CASSLSPDYGYTF
CDR3nt: TGTGCCAGTAGTCTCTCACCAGACTATGGCTACACCTTC